This paragraph reports one T cell receptor (beta chain). Its antigen is unknown. No base-level quality is on record; no much larger clone is a single base apart. The germline V gene provides CDR1 MGHRA and CDR2 YSYEKL. V gives up 6 bases and J gives up 5 bases, and the segment between their germline ends measures 10 bases. From the cysteine up to the phenylalanine, the CDR3 has a length of 12 residues. Only CDR3 DNA remains: 36 bases, in frame from the first base. The data were taken from a study of blood T cell repertoires in COVID-19 (dated by TCRdb to about 2020). Background for the entire study: Samples from collaborators originated in the United States, Italy and Spain and spanned both the acute and convalescent phases of COVID-19. The material from the prospective study consisted of cDNA or gDNA derived from T cells, B-cell-depleted T cells, or PBMCs. The dataset comprised deeply sampled blood TCRbeta repertoires from subjects exposed to, actively infected with, or recovered from COVID-19. A freely available public database, intended as a resource for researchers studying the immune response to SARS-CoV-2, is where the repertoires were released. The samples were drawn from the first 160 participants of the ongoing ImmuneRACE study and from 1,254 subjects provided by 6 global collaborators. The sample metadata nearly always contained a de-identified subject ID, COVID-19 status, age in years and sex. Where available, HLA class I and class II types were obtained from metadata supplied by the sample provider rather than from assay-based typing. Results and caveats for the whole study, not just this receptor: How much clinical and demographic metadata was included differed by source and by participant, and the metadata was provided uncurated.

Whole blood was collected in K2EDTA tubes by collaborating institutions according to the institutions' own protocols. Collaborator samples were shipped for TCRbeta analysis as frozen whole blood, isolated PBMCs, or DNA extracted from either sample type. The immunoSEQ Assay, a bias-controlled multiplex PCR, was used to amplify TCRbeta CDR3 regions from genomic DNA. The original methods were these. Within the assay, amplification of reference gene primers was used to estimate how many nucleated cells each sample contained. To quantify the absolute abundance of each unique TCRbeta CDR3 rearrangement, sequence reads were collapsed and filtered. Productive Simpson clonality was computed per sample as the square root of Simpson's diversity index over productive rearrangements. TCRdb mirrors the immuneACCESS table, restricted to in-frame sequences. Some clones are absent from its copies; in checked studies, under half trace to an unresolved V gene, and the reason for the others is unknown. The V and J calls and clone size were taken over from that table, and D and trimming were inferred from the DNA. For this sample there are over 45,000 clones; approximately 87% appear just once. Roughly an eighth of the sample rests with the top ten.

Recombination linked TRBV4-1 to TRBJ1-2, with no confident D gene call. Specimen: peripheral blood. The source of this sequence is a human donor in a cohort sampled during active COVID-19. The CDR3 protein: CASSASSYGYTF. The nucleotides read TGCGCCAGCAGTGCCTCCAGTTATGGCTACACCTTC.